This TCR beta chain was obtained from a study of CD8 T cells in Susac syndrome. This clonotype was detected once. The antigen is not known. Sequencing of TCR beta was performed on blood CD8+ and CD4+ T cells. Negative isolation yielded CD4+ and CD8+ T cells, and FACS enriched TEMRA cells. General study results and limits: TCR sequencing and HLA analysis covered a relatively small number of individuals.

An input of about 0.5 to 1 ug of RNA was subjected to reverse transcription using random hexamers. The amplification used immunoSEQ multiplex PCR on TCR beta CDR3; it spanned 54 Vbeta and 13 Jbeta. In TCRdb, the immunoSEQ multiplex PCR reads were re-called with MiXCR into one record per CDR3 protein. Of some 300,000 distinct CDR3 sequences listed, roughly 85% are singletons. The CDR3 is made up of 14 amino acids. The trim removed 5 bases at V and 4 bases at J, leaving 4 bases unmatched. CDR1 is MDHEN and CDR2 is SYDVKM in the germline V gene. The sequence was collected from a human donor with multiple sclerosis. Sequenced: CD8+ T cells from PBMCs. V is TRBV28 and J is TRBJ2-1; 8 bases fit TRBD2. CDR3 in DNA: TGTGCCAGCAGTACTGGCGGGGGGTACAATGAGCAGTTCTTC. Translated, it gives CASSTGGGYNEQFF.